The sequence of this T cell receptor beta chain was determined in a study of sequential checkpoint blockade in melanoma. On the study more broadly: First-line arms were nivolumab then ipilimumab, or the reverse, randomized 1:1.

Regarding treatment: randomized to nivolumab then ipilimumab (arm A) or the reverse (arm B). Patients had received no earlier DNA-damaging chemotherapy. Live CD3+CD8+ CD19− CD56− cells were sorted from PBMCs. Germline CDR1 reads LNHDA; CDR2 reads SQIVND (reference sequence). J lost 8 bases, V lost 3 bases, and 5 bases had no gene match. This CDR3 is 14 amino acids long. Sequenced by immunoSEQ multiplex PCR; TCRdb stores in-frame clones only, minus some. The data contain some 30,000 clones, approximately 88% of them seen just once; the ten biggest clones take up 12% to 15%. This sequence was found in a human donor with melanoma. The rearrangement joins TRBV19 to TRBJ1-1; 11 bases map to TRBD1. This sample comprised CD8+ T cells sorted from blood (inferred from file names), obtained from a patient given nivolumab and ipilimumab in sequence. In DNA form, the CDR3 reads TGTGCCAGTAGTATTGGGACAGGGGGGTTCGAAGCTTTCTTT. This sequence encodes CASSIGTGGFEAFF.